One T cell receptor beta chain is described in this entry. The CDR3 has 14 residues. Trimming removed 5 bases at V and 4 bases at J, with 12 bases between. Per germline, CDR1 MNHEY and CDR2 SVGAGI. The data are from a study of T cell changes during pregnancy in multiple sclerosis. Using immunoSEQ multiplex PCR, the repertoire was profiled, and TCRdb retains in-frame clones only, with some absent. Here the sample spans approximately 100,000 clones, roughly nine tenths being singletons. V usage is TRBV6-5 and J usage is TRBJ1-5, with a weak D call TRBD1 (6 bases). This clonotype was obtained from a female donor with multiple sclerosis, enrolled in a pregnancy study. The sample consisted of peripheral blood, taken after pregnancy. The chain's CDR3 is CASSIQGFNQPQHF. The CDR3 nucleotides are TGTGCCAGCAGTATACAGGGATTTAATCAGCCCCAGCATTTT.